This T cell receptor (beta chain) comes out of a study of CD4+ T cells in melanoma. Findings and caveats of the study: CD8+ T cell, macrophage and B cell function reportedly correlated with neoantigen-specific CD4+ T cells. Diverse differentiation states were reported for melanoma neoantigen-specific CD4+ T cells.

This CDR3 has 15 amino acids. The V and J ends lost 6 bases and 2 bases, in that order; junction bases with no gene match: 6. Germline V gene lookup returns CDR1 SNHLY and CDR2 FYNNEI. In regard to this clone: The antigen remains undetermined.

Data came from immunoSEQ multiplex PCR; TCRdb stores just in-frame clones and leaves some out. The sample gives roughly 150,000 clones, over 90% of which show up once; more than 1.5% is in the top ten. The chain links TRBV2 to TRBJ2-2; 7 positions agree with TRBD2. This TCR was sampled from a human donor with melanoma. The CDR3 nucleotides read TGTGCCAGCAGGATGAGCGGGGACAACACCGGGGAGCTGTTTTTT. Its protein is CASRMSGDNTGELFF.